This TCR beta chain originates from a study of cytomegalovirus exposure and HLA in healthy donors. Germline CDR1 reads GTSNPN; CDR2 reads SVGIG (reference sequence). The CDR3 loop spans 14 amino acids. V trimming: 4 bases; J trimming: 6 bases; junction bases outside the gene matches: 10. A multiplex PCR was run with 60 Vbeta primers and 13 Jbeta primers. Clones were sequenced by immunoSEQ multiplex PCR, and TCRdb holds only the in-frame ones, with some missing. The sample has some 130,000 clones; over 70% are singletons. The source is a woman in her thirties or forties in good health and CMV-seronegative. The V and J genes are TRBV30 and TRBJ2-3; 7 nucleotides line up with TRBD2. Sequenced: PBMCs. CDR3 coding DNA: TGTGCCTGGACTAGCGGTACCCGGCGGGATACGCAGTATTTT. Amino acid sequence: CAWTSGTRRDTQYF.